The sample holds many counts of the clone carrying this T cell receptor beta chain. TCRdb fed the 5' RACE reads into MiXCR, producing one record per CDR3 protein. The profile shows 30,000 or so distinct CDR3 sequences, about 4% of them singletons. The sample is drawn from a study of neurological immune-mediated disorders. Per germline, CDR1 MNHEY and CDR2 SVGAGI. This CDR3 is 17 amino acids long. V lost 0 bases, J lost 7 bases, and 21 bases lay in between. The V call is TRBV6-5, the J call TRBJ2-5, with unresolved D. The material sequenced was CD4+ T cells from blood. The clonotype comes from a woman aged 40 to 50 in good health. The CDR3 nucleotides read TGTGCCAGCAGTTACTCGACGGGCCCTGGGCAGGCTCGGACCCAGTACTTC. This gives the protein CASSYSTGPGQARTQYF.